A single sample is the source of the 29 T cell receptor beta chains below, sequenced in a study of T cells in women clearing cervical HPV infection. Profiled with immunoSEQ multiplex PCR; TCRdb holds only in-frame clones, not every one. This table lists about 48,000 clones. The sequencing sample was made of blood buffy coat. The source of these receptors is a woman between 18 and 70 years old with a cervical HPV16 infection that either progressed to CIN3+ or cleared (not recorded which).

Note on this clone: The read falls 3 residues short of the CDR3 end, and the missing part is taken from the germline J gene. V gene TRBV7-7 combines with J gene TRBJ2-1; 9 nucleotides line up with TRBD1. V lost 5 bases, J lost 8 bases, and 7 bases stayed unmatched. This CDR3 has 14 amino acids. Germline CDR1 is SSHAT and CDR2 is FNYEAQ (reference sequence). CDR3 amino acids: CASSPDRGYDEQFF. The DNA read from the CDR3 is TGTGCCAGCAGCCCGGACAGGGGTTACGATGAG.

About this clone: The DNA ends 3 residues before the CDR3 does, and the rest of the CDR3 is filled in from the germline J gene. This chain links TRBV5-6 with TRBJ1-2; D possibly corresponds to TRBD1 (5 bases). The CDR3 is 15 amino acids. Germline CDR1 SGHDT, CDR2 YYEEEE. CDR3 in amino acids: CASSLMDTQKWGYTF. The part of the CDR3 DNA that was read is TGTGCCAGCAGCTTGATGGACACCCAAAAGTGGGGC.

In the case of this clone: From the germline J gene comes the end of the CDR3, since the read stops 3 residues before it. This chain joins TRBV5-4 and TRBJ2-1; 8 nucleotides agree with TRBD1. Germline CDR1 reads SGHNT; CDR2 reads YYREEE (reference sequence). V lost 0 bases and J lost 2; bases outside the gene matches: 4. The CDR3 spans 16 residues. The CDR3 DNA, read in part, is TGTGCCAGCAGCTTGGGGCGGACAGGGACCTACAATGAG. Its translation: CASSLGRTGTYNE. The full CDR3 reads CASSLGRTGTYNEQFF.

On this clone: The missing CDR3 end, 3 residues past where the read stops, is filled in from the germline J gene. The chain uses TRBV6-1 and TRBJ1-1; D ambiguous. CDR3 length: 13 amino acids. The V and J ends lost 0 bases and 4 bases respectively, with 6 bases between them. The V gene's germline CDR1 is MNHNS and CDR2 SASEGT. CDR3: CASSEAGRTEAFF. Partial CDR3 DNA: TGTGCCAGCAGTGAAGCTGGGCGCACTGAA.

As concerns this clone: The CDR3 extends 3 residues past the end of the read, so its final part is completed from the germline J gene. The chain joins TRBV20-1 to TRBJ2-7; D is possibly TRBD2 (6 bases). This CDR3 contains 12 residues. Germline V lookup: CDR1 DFQATT, CDR2 SNEGSKA (reference sequence). Trimming stripped 8 bases from V and 1 base from J, with 12 bases between. The covered CDR3 bases are TGCAGTACAGAGGGACTTTCCTACGAG. This translates into CSTEGLSYE. The full CDR3 sequence reads CSTEGLSYEQYF.

A note on this clone: Read sequence stops 3 residues before the CDR3 end, and the germline J gene provides the missing end. The chain carries TRBV5-4 and TRBJ2-5; 8 nucleotides match TRBD2. Losses at the gene ends were 4 bases for V and 5 bases for J; bases not matched to a gene: 13. The germline V gene encodes CDR1 SGHNT and CDR2 YYREEE (reference sequence). The CDR3 length is 16 residues. The CDR3: CASSAALAGRTETQYF. The sequenced CDR3 bases are TGTGCCAGCAGCGCCGCTCTAGCGGGTAGGACGGAGACC.

About this clone itself: A read error may produce the germline difference seen at one junction end. Read sequence stops 3 residues before the CDR3 end, and the germline J gene provides the missing end. The rearrangement uses TRBV20-1 and TRBJ1-4; D possibly corresponds to TRBD1 (6 bases). This CDR3 comprises 14 residues. Germline V gives CDR1 DFQATT, CDR2 SNEGSKA (reference sequence). CDR3 DNA, as far as it was read: TGCAGTGCTACCCAGCGGGGGGCTAACGAAAAA. Translation gives CSATQRGANEK. The CDR3 reads in full as CSATQRGANEKLFF.

As regards this clone: Sequence at one end of the junction differs from germline and may be a read error. The read ends 3 residues shy of where the CDR3 ends; the end is completed using the germline J gene. V and J are TRBV19 and TRBJ2-7; D possibly corresponds to TRBD1 (6 bases). Looked up from germline, CDR1 is LNHDA and CDR2 is SQIVND (reference sequence). The CDR3 covers 15 residues. The covered CDR3 bases are TGTGCCGGTAGTAAGGGGGATCTTTCCTCCTACGAG. Its protein product is CAGSKGDLSSYE. The entire CDR3 is CAGSKGDLSSYEQYF.

About this clone itself: From the germline J gene comes the end of the CDR3, since the read stops 3 residues before it. This rearrangement joins TRBV20-1 to TRBJ1-2; 8 bases are shared with TRBD1. The CDR3 is 14 residues long. V shed 0 bases, J shed 3 bases, and the junction held 3 bases outside the gene matches. Looked up from germline, CDR1 is DFQATT and CDR2 is SNEGSKA (reference sequence). The chain's CDR3 is CSAREVQGDYGYTF. The CDR3 bases that were read are TGCAGTGCTAGAGAAGTACAGGGGGACTATGGC.

As regards this clone: The read is 3 residues too short to cover the CDR3 end, so that end is filled in from the germline J gene. This sequence joins TRBV20-1 and TRBJ2-5; D call uncertain. V was cut by 6 bases and J by 2 bases, with 10 bases left in between. From germline, CDR1 is DFQATT and CDR2 SNEGSKA (reference sequence). The CDR3 is 12 amino acids. Partial CDR3 DNA: TGCAGTGCCACGTTACAACAAGAGACC. Translated: CSATLQQET. The full CDR3 reads CSATLQQETQYF.

Comments on this clone: The DNA ends 3 residues before the CDR3 does, and the rest of the CDR3 is filled in from the germline J gene. The chain employs TRBV20-1 and TRBJ2-2, with 11 bases that match TRBD1. The CDR3 is 14 residues long. CDR1 is DFQATT, CDR2 SNEGSKA, per germline (reference sequence). V gave up 3 bases and J gave up 7 bases; unmatched junction bases: 4. This CDR3 is CSARDRGQIGELFF. The covered CDR3 bases are TGCAGTGCTAGGGACAGGGGGCAGATCGGGGAG.

For this clone: The sequenced fragment ends 3 residues before the CDR3 boundary, so the rest is inferred from the germline J gene. The rearrangement uses TRBV29-1 and TRBJ1-4; the D gene is possibly TRBD1 (5 bases). Germline V gene sequence: CDR1 SQVTM, CDR2 ANQGSEA. This CDR3 contains 13 residues. V lost 4 bases to trimming and J lost 8 bases, with 14 bases between them. The sequenced CDR3 bases are TGCAGCGTTGGGGGGGGAAGCGGGGAAAAA. It translates to CSVGGGSGEK. The whole CDR3 reads CSVGGGSGEKLFF.

Remarks on this clone: The missing CDR3 end, 3 residues past where the read stops, is filled in from the germline J gene. The rearrangement links TRBV19 to TRBJ2-3; 8 bases agree with TRBD2. Germline CDR1 reads LNHDA; CDR2 reads SQIVND (reference sequence). V lost 1 base and J lost 3; bases outside the gene matches: 6. The CDR3 consists of 16 residues. The CDR3 protein is CASSIGTGRGTDTQYF. The DNA read from the CDR3 is TGTGCCAGTAGTATAGGAACCGGGAGGGGTACAGATACG.

Comments on this clone: With the read ending 3 residues before the CDR3 end, the germline J gene is used to fill in that end. The rearrangement links TRBV19 to TRBJ1-5; TRBD1 matches 7 bases. V gave up 5 bases and J gave up 4 bases; unmatched junction bases: 11. CDR1 LNHDA and CDR2 SQIVND come from the germline V gene (reference sequence). The CDR3 runs 16 residues. The part of the CDR3 DNA that was read is TGTGCCAGTAGTGCTACAGGGGAATCACGGAATCAGCCC. It codes for CASSATGESRNQP. The complete CDR3 sequence is CASSATGESRNQPQHF.

Concerning this clone: The read halts 3 residues ahead of the CDR3 end, with the missing end drawn from the germline J gene. The V call is TRBV29-1, the J call TRBJ2-7; TRBD2 matches at 11 bases. Germline V lookup: CDR1 SQVTM, CDR2 ANQGSEA. V shed 4 bases, J shed 3 bases, and the junction held 2 bases outside the gene matches. The CDR3 totals 13 residues. The covered CDR3 bases are TGCAGCGTTGTAGCGGGAGGGTACTACGAG. Translation gives CSVVAGGYYE. The CDR3 in its entirety is CSVVAGGYYEQYF.

On this clone: Sequencing ends 3 residues short of the CDR3 end; the germline J gene provides the rest. The J gene is TRBJ1-5, the V gene TRBV2, with 7 bases aligning to TRBD1. V gave up 3 bases and J gave up 6 bases; unmatched junction bases: 2. CDR1 and CDR2 from the germline V gene are SNHLY and FYNNEI. The CDR3 consists of 13 residues. CDR3 region: CASSDDRVQPQHF. Partial CDR3 DNA: TGTGCCAGCAGTGACGACAGGGTTCAGCCC.

On this clone: Sequencing ends 3 residues short of the CDR3 end; the germline J gene provides the rest. The chain uses TRBV19 and TRBJ2-2, with D uncertain. CDR3 length equals 12 residues. Germline V CDR1 and CDR2: LNHDA, SQIVND (reference sequence). Trimming stripped 4 bases from V and 7 bases from J, with 7 bases between. The covered CDR3 bases are TGTGCCAGTAGTAAAGGGCTCGGGGAG. Its translation is CASSKGLGE. The full CDR3 protein is CASSKGLGELFF.

As concerns this clone: Sequencing ends 3 residues short of the CDR3 end; the germline J gene provides the rest. This chain uses TRBV28 with TRBJ2-3; possible D gene TRBD2, 7 bases. Germline V gene sequence: CDR1 MDHEN, CDR2 SYDVKM. The CDR3 is 18 amino acids. Trimming pared 7 bases from V and 1 base from J, leaving 24 bases between. The CDR3 here is CASTQHGTLGGRTDTQYF. The part of the CDR3 DNA that was read is TGTGCCAGCACCCAACACGGGACTCTCGGGGGGCGCACAGATACG.

Note on this clone: The observed sequence ends 3 residues before the CDR3 terminus, with the missing tail filled in from the germline J gene. The chain carries TRBV29-1 and TRBJ2-1; 7 bases are a match to TRBD1. This CDR3 comprises 14 residues. V lost 4 bases to trimming and J lost 2 bases; unmatched junction nucleotides: 5. Germline V lookup: CDR1 SQVTM, CDR2 ANQGSEA. The sequenced CDR3 bases are TGCAGCGTTGTAAGGGGACAGACCTACAATGAG. This codes for CSVVRGQTYNE. The complete CDR3 protein is CSVVRGQTYNEQFF.

Note on this clone: The observed sequence ends 3 residues before the CDR3 terminus, with the missing tail filled in from the germline J gene. This chain uses TRBV7-6 with TRBJ2-7; 9 bases fit TRBD2. The V and J ends lost 3 bases and 0 bases, in that order; junction bases with no gene match: 3. This CDR3 has 15 residues. Germline V lookup: CDR1 SGHVS, CDR2 FNYEAQ. This chain's CDR3 is CASSFSSGASYEQYF. The sequenced CDR3 bases are TGTGCCAGCAGCTTTTCTAGCGGGGCCTCCTACGAG.

As regards this clone: The read ends 3 residues early relative to the CDR3; the germline J gene fills the gap. The chain is built from TRBV20-1 and TRBJ2-3; D possibly corresponds to TRBD2 (6 bases). The CDR3 consists of 14 residues. Germline CDR1 is DFQATT and CDR2 is SNEGSKA (reference sequence). Trimming removed 3 bases from V and 2 bases from J, with 12 bases in between. The CDR3 DNA, read in part, is TGCAGTGCTAGCAAGGGACTTTACACAGATACG. This sequence encodes CSASKGLYTDT. The CDR3 in its entirety is CSASKGLYTDTQYF.

Worth noting for this clone: The read ends 3 residues shy of where the CDR3 ends; the end is completed using the germline J gene. The chain couples TRBV6-2 or TRBV6-3 to TRBJ2-3; tentative D call: TRBD2 (6 bases). CDR3 length: 13 residues. The V end lost 4 bases, the J end lost 5 bases, and 10 bases lay between the germline ends. Germline V gene sequence: CDR1 MNHEY, CDR2 SVGEGT. CDR3 DNA, as far as it was read: TGTGCCAGCAGTTGGGCGGGGAAAGATACG. Its protein is CASSWAGKDT. The CDR3 in full is CASSWAGKDTQYF.

As regards this clone: The read halts 3 residues ahead of the CDR3 end, with the missing end drawn from the germline J gene. The chain carries TRBV11-3 and TRBJ2-1, with TRBD1 matching over 7 bases. CDR1 is SGHNT, CDR2 YENEEA, per germline. The J segment lost 4 bases and the V segment lost 4 bases, leaving 7 bases of the junction unmatched. CDR3 length: 15 residues. CDR3 amino acids: CASSSRQGSYNEQFF. CDR3 DNA (partial): TGTGCCAGCAGCTCCAGACAGGGCTCTTACAATGAG.

With regard to this clone: The CDR3 goes on 3 residues after the read ends, and that part is filled in from the germline J gene. The rearrangement uses TRBV19 and TRBJ2-7; D is possibly TRBD2 (5 bases). Germline V gives CDR1 LNHDA, CDR2 SQIVND (reference sequence). The CDR3 runs to 15 residues. The V end was cut by 5 bases, the J end by 0 bases, with 14 bases between. The CDR3 region is CASSLASGVSYEQYF. CDR3 DNA (partial): TGTGCCAGTAGTCTAGCCTCCGGGGTCTCCTACGAG.

Comment on this clone: The CDR3 is cut off 3 residues early in the read; its end comes from the germline J gene. The chain employs TRBV5-5 and TRBJ1-3; the match to TRBD1 covers 7 bases. CDR1 is SGHKS and CDR2 is YYEKEE in the germline V gene (reference sequence). The V segment lost 4 bases and the J segment 3 bases; nucleotides outside the gene matches: 7. The CDR3 runs to 15 residues. The sequenced part of the CDR3 DNA is TGTGCCAGCAGCCCACGACAGGGCATTGGAAACACC. As protein: CASSPRQGIGNT. The whole CDR3 protein reads CASSPRQGIGNTIYF.

To note about this clone: The read ends 3 residues shy of where the CDR3 ends; the end is completed using the germline J gene. The chain uses TRBV20-1 and TRBJ1-2; TRBD1 agrees at 9 bases. J lost 5 bases, V lost 6 bases, and 10 bases had no gene match. Germline V CDR1 and CDR2: DFQATT, SNEGSKA (reference sequence). The CDR3 totals 14 residues. CDR3 in amino acids: CSAVRDRVMYGYTF. The covered CDR3 bases are TGCAGTGCGGTCCGGGACAGGGTAATGTATGGC.

With regard to this clone: The CDR3 goes on 3 residues after the read ends, and that part is filled in from the germline J gene. The rearrangement links TRBV7-2 to TRBJ2-3; D gene ambiguous. V was pared by 5 bases and J by 4 bases, with 13 bases between. This CDR3 has 14 residues. The germline CDR1 and CDR2 sequences are SGHTA and FQGNSA. The CDR3 is CASSTGTVADTQYF. The DNA read from the CDR3 is TGTGCCAGCAGCACCGGTACAGTTGCAGATACG. The variable domain in full, with the rest retrieved from reference TRBV7-2 and TRBJ2-3, is GAGVSQSPSNKVTEKGKDVELRCDPISGHTALYWYRQSLGQGLEFLIYFQGNSAPDKSGLPSDRFSAERTGGSVSTLTIQRTQQEDSAVYLCASSTGTVADTQYFGPGTRLTVL.

To note about this clone: The sequenced fragment ends 3 residues before the CDR3 boundary, so the rest is inferred from the germline J gene. The gene calls are TRBV6-2 or TRBV6-3 and TRBJ1-2; D remains unclear. CDR3 length equals 12 residues. V lost 8 bases, J lost 5 bases, and 12 bases lay in between. Germline-derived CDR1 and CDR2 are MNHEY and SVGEGT. The covered CDR3 bases are TGTGCCAGCTCCGCGGGAGGGTATGGC. Amino acid sequence: CASSAGGYG. The entire CDR3 is CASSAGGYGYTF.

Note on this clone: The DNA ends 3 residues before the CDR3 does, and the rest of the CDR3 is filled in from the germline J gene. The chain is built from TRBV13 and TRBJ2-7, with TRBD1 matching 7 bases. This CDR3 region has 15 residues. Per the germline V gene, CDR1 is PRHDT and CDR2 is FYEKMQ (reference sequence). V dropped 0 bases and J dropped 6; count of bases not matched to a gene: 8. This CDR3 reads CASSLGGGPGGEQYF. The sequenced part of the CDR3 DNA is TGTGCCAGCAGCTTAGGAGGGGGCCCTGGCGGCGAG.